This TCR beta chain derives from a study of T cells in Graves' hyperthyroidism and ophthalmopathy. Amplified TCR beta CDR3 regions came from RNA transcripts. First-round RT-PCR targeting the TCR CDR3 was performed with the HTBI primer set. MiXCR, applied by TCRdb to the multiplex PCR reads, yields one record per CDR3 protein. The sample contains more than 300,000 distinct CDR3 sequences, roughly 14% of which appear only once. Study-wide results and caveats: In the analysis, a 13 V-J model separated ophthalmopathy from stable hyperthyroidism.

The sample holds many counts of this clonotype. As yet, its antigen is unknown. It was considered stable Graves' hyperthyroidism when ophthalmopathy did not progress within 18 months. The PBMCs were taken from roughly 9.3 ml of fresh peripheral blood. The receptor's source is a woman under 40 with Graves' hyperthyroidism. Sequenced input: blood.

CDR3 nucleotide sequence: TGTGCCAGCACCCTACCCAGAGGGCCCCAGCATTTT. Amino acids: CASTLPRGPQHF. This rearrangement joins TRBV28 to TRBJ1-5; D remains ambiguous. V was pared by 7 bases and J by 9 bases, with 13 bases between. The CDR3 extends over 12 amino acids. Germline CDR1 and CDR2: MDHEN and SYDVKM.